The clone carrying this T cell receptor beta chain was observed many times. This specimen belongs to a study of naive and memory T cell subsets. A UMI-containing oligonucleotide was joined by 3' ligation to the TCR cDNA template. Input was about 1 to 1,100 ng of DNase-treated total RNA without cell sorting. The SP2 primer and nested alpha and beta constant region primers amplified ligated cDNA in four rounds. A single record per CDR3 protein comes from TCRdb applying MiXCR to the 5' RACE reads. Among about 48,000 distinct CDR3 sequences listed, about 4.8% were seen once. The J segment lost 8 bases and the V segment lost 6 bases, leaving 7 bases of the junction unmatched. The CDR3 is made up of 14 amino acids. Germline CDR1 is KGHSH and CDR2 is LQKENI.

This sequence joins TRBV18 and TRBJ1-4, with 9 bases that match TRBD1. The clonotype originates from a female donor in good health. The CDR3 region has the DNA TGTGCCAGCTCTCCCGACAGGGGGAGAGAAAAACTGTTTTTT. Amino acid sequence: CASSPDRGREKLFF.